The rows below give T cell receptor beta chains drawn from one sample of a study of cytomegalovirus exposure and HLA in healthy donors. Produced via immunoSEQ multiplex PCR; TCRdb's table is partial and in-frame only. The data show about 160,000 clones, 82% seen once. Sequencing was done on a sample of PBMCs. These receptors originate from a girl under 18 in good health and CMV-seropositive. Both conserved end residues are part of each CDR3. Each record gives: J gene, D gene, V gene, clone size, CDR3 DNA, CDR3 protein. D genes are given only for firm matches. Size values are once, few and many counts, or a class for expanded clones, and some rows have none.

j_call: TRBJ1-1
d_call: TRBD1
v_call: TRBV7-9
clone_size: few
cdr3_nt: TGTGCCAGCAGCTCGGACAGGGGGGGGACTGAAGCTTTCTTT
cdr3_aa: CASSSDRGGTEAFF

j_call: TRBJ1-1
d_call: NA
v_call: TRBV28
clone_size: NA
cdr3_nt: TGTGCCAGCAGTTTAGGCCTCACTGAAGCTTTCTTT
cdr3_aa: CASSLGLTEAFF

j_call: TRBJ2-1
d_call: NA
v_call: TRBV4-1
clone_size: once
cdr3_nt: TGCGCCAGCAGCCAAGATGGGGGGAGCTACAATGAGCAGTTCTTC
cdr3_aa: CASSQDGGSYNEQFF

j_call: TRBJ2-7
d_call: NA
v_call: TRBV6-6
clone_size: NA
cdr3_nt: TGTGCCAGCAGTTATCAGGGGTCGGTGTACGAGCAGTACTTC
cdr3_aa: CASSYQGSVYEQYF

j_call: TRBJ1-3
d_call: TRBD1
v_call: TRBV2
clone_size: once
cdr3_nt: TGTGCCAGCAGGGGACAGGGGGCCTCAAACACCATATATTTT
cdr3_aa: CASRGQGASNTIYF

j_call: TRBJ2-6
d_call: NA
v_call: TRBV14
clone_size: NA
cdr3_nt: TGTGCCAGCAGCCAACTCAGGGGTATTTCTGGGGCCAACGTCCTGACTTTC
cdr3_aa: CASSQLRGISGANVLTF

j_call: TRBJ2-1
d_call: TRBD1
v_call: TRBV5-4
clone_size: NA
cdr3_nt: TGTGCCAGCAGCTTCTATCACAGGGGGATGGATGAGCAGTTCTTC
cdr3_aa: CASSFYHRGMDEQFF

j_call: TRBJ2-3
d_call: NA
v_call: TRBV5-1
clone_size: NA
cdr3_nt: TGCGCCAGCAGCTTGGAAGGCTACCCCCCTGGAGCAGATACGCAGTATTTT
cdr3_aa: CASSLEGYPPGADTQYF

j_call: TRBJ2-7
d_call: TRBD1
v_call: TRBV28
clone_size: NA
cdr3_nt: TGTGCCAGCAGTTTAGGACCGGGACAGGGGTACGAGCAGTACTTC
cdr3_aa: CASSLGPGQGYEQYF

j_call: TRBJ2-1
d_call: NA
v_call: TRBV5-4
clone_size: few
cdr3_nt: TGTGCCAGCAGCTTCACGCTTCTAGCGACGAGCTCCTACAATGAGCAGTTCTTC
cdr3_aa: CASSFTLLATSSYNEQFF

j_call: TRBJ2-1
d_call: NA
v_call: TRBV2
clone_size: few
cdr3_nt: TGTGCCAGCAGTGACGAGGGTCATGCACGGGAGGAGCAGTTCTTC
cdr3_aa: CASSDEGHAREEQFF

j_call: TRBJ2-3
d_call: NA
v_call: TRBV5-1
clone_size: NA
cdr3_nt: TGCGCCAGCAGCTTGGACGGTAGCACAGATACGCAGTATTTT
cdr3_aa: CASSLDGSTDTQYF

j_call: TRBJ2-1
d_call: TRBD2
v_call: TRBV7-8
clone_size: NA
cdr3_nt: TGTGCCAGCAGCTTCGGGGGGGGGCTCAATGAGCAGTTCTTC
cdr3_aa: CASSFGGGLNEQFF

j_call: TRBJ1-4
d_call: NA
v_call: TRBV10-1
clone_size: NA
cdr3_nt: TGCGCCAAAACGGTACAGGAGCCTAATGCAACTAATGAAAAACTGTTTTTT
cdr3_aa: CAKTVQEPNATNEKLFF

j_call: TRBJ2-1
d_call: NA
v_call: TRBV2
clone_size: NA
cdr3_nt: TGTGCCAGCAAGGCGGGGTGGGGGTCCTACAATGAGCAGTTCTTC
cdr3_aa: CASKAGWGSYNEQFF

j_call: TRBJ2-7
d_call: NA
v_call: TRBV7-2
clone_size: once
cdr3_nt: TGTGCCAGCAGCTTAAGGGGCGGGACCTACGAGCAGTACTTC
cdr3_aa: CASSLRGGTYEQYF

j_call: TRBJ2-7
d_call: NA
v_call: TRBV4-2
clone_size: once
cdr3_nt: TGTGCCAGCAGCCAAGATAGGAGGCAGGGGGGCTACGAGCAGTACTTC
cdr3_aa: CASSQDRRQGGYEQYF

j_call: TRBJ1-5
d_call: TRBD1
v_call: TRBV7-9
clone_size: few
cdr3_nt: TGTGCCAGCAGCACTACGGGACAGGATAATCAGCCCCAGCATTTT
cdr3_aa: CASSTTGQDNQPQHF

j_call: TRBJ2-3
d_call: NA
v_call: TRBV5-5
clone_size: few
cdr3_nt: TGTGCCAGCAGCTTGCTAGCAGATACAGATACGCAGTATTTT
cdr3_aa: CASSLLADTDTQYF

j_call: TRBJ1-1
d_call: TRBD1
v_call: TRBV4-1
clone_size: few
cdr3_nt: TGCGCCAGCAGCCACCAGGACAGGGGGCAAACTGAAGCTTTCTTT
cdr3_aa: CASSHQDRGQTEAFF

j_call: TRBJ2-1
d_call: TRBD2
v_call: TRBV27
clone_size: NA
cdr3_nt: TGTGCCAGCAGTTTATCGTTACTAGCGGGATCTGAGCAGTTCTTC
cdr3_aa: CASSLSLLAGSEQFF

j_call: TRBJ2-1
d_call: TRBD2
v_call: TRBV5-1
clone_size: NA
cdr3_nt: TGCGCCAGCAGCGCGGCTAGCGGACCATACAATGAGCAGTTCTTC
cdr3_aa: CASSAASGPYNEQFF

j_call: TRBJ1-1
d_call: TRBD1
v_call: TRBV9
clone_size: NA
cdr3_nt: TGTGCCAGCAGCGTAGTCCGAACCGGGACAGGGGGCAAGAACACTGAAGCTTTCTTT
cdr3_aa: CASSVVRTGTGGKNTEAFF

j_call: TRBJ2-7
d_call: NA
v_call: TRBV6-6
clone_size: NA
cdr3_nt: TGTGCCAGCAGCCCCATAGAAAGGGGCGAGCAGTACTTC
cdr3_aa: CASSPIERGEQYF

j_call: TRBJ2-4
d_call: NA
v_call: TRBV4-2
clone_size: NA
cdr3_nt: TGTGCCAGCAGCCAAGGTGGGCAGGGTGGTGGCATTCAGTACTTC
cdr3_aa: CASSQGGQGGGIQYF

j_call: TRBJ2-6
d_call: TRBD2
v_call: TRBV27
clone_size: NA
cdr3_nt: TGTGCCAGCAGTGGGGGGGCTGGGGCCAACGTCCTGACTTTC
cdr3_aa: CASSGGAGANVLTF

j_call: TRBJ2-3
d_call: NA
v_call: TRBV14
clone_size: NA
cdr3_nt: TGTGCCAGCAGCCAAGTAGAAGGGTTCAGGGTGGACACAGATACGCAGTATTTT
cdr3_aa: CASSQVEGFRVDTDTQYF

j_call: TRBJ2-1
d_call: TRBD2
v_call: TRBV28
clone_size: NA
cdr3_nt: TGTGCCAGCAGCGATACTAGCGGGGAATACAATGAGCAGTTCTTC
cdr3_aa: CASSDTSGEYNEQFF

j_call: TRBJ1-2
d_call: NA
v_call: TRBV19
clone_size: NA
cdr3_nt: TGTGCCAGTAGTAGGACATTTTACTATGGCTACACCTTC
cdr3_aa: CASSRTFYYGYTF

j_call: TRBJ2-2
d_call: TRBD2
v_call: TRBV4-1
clone_size: NA
cdr3_nt: TGCGCCAGCAGCCAAGCGCCTAGCGGGTCGAACACCGGGGAGCTGTTTTTT
cdr3_aa: CASSQAPSGSNTGELFF

j_call: TRBJ2-7
d_call: NA
v_call: TRBV5-6
clone_size: NA
cdr3_nt: TGTGCCAGCAGCTTGGTGGCGGCCTACGAGCAGTACTTC
cdr3_aa: CASSLVAAYEQYF

j_call: TRBJ2-2
d_call: NA
v_call: TRBV14
clone_size: NA
cdr3_nt: TGTGCCAGCAGCCCCCCTTGGGGGAGGAGTAACACCGGGGAGCTGTTTTTT
cdr3_aa: CASSPPWGRSNTGELFF

j_call: TRBJ2-3
d_call: TRBD1
v_call: TRBV28
clone_size: NA
cdr3_nt: TGTGCCAGCAGTTTAGAGGCTCTGGGGACAGGGACAGATACGCAGTATTTT
cdr3_aa: CASSLEALGTGTDTQYF

j_call: TRBJ2-7
d_call: TRBD1
v_call: TRBV30
clone_size: NA
cdr3_nt: TGTGCCTGGAGTGAGGGGACAGGGGGTCTTACCTCCTACGAGCAGTACTTC
cdr3_aa: CAWSEGTGGLTSYEQYF

j_call: TRBJ2-3
d_call: TRBD2
v_call: TRBV5-6
clone_size: NA
cdr3_nt: TGTGCCAGCAGCTTTGCGGGAGCGGCAGATACGCAGTATTTT
cdr3_aa: CASSFAGAADTQYF

j_call: TRBJ2-7
d_call: NA
v_call: TRBV30
clone_size: NA
cdr3_nt: TGTGCCTGGAGTGTACGAGAGGAACCCTACGAGCAGTACTTC
cdr3_aa: CAWSVREEPYEQYF

j_call: TRBJ2-1
d_call: NA
v_call: TRBV19
clone_size: NA
cdr3_nt: TGTGCCAGTAAGGCGTGGGGGGGCGATAACAATGAGCAGTTCTTC
cdr3_aa: CASKAWGGDNNEQFF

j_call: TRBJ2-3
d_call: NA
v_call: TRBV14
clone_size: NA
cdr3_nt: TGTGCCAGCAGCTCAGAGCCCAGGGATACGCAGTATTTT
cdr3_aa: CASSSEPRDTQYF

j_call: TRBJ1-4
d_call: TRBD1
v_call: TRBV7-8
clone_size: NA
cdr3_nt: TGTGCCAGCAGCTTACTCCGCCTACAGGGGTCAGGCGAAAAACTGTTTTTT
cdr3_aa: CASSLLRLQGSGEKLFF

j_call: TRBJ2-1
d_call: TRBD2
v_call: TRBV5-1
clone_size: NA
cdr3_nt: TGCGCCAGCAGCTCGCTTTCGGCGGGAGCCGGGAATGAGCAGTTCTTC
cdr3_aa: CASSSLSAGAGNEQFF

j_call: TRBJ2-1
d_call: TRBD1
v_call: TRBV19
clone_size: once
cdr3_nt: TGTGCCAGTAGTTCTGGGGACAGGGCGTACAATGAGCAGTTCTTC
cdr3_aa: CASSSGDRAYNEQFF

j_call: TRBJ2-2
d_call: NA
v_call: TRBV29-1
clone_size: NA
cdr3_nt: TGCAGCGTTGGAGGGAAAACAGGGACCGTTTTTGGCACCGGGGAGCTGTTTTTT
cdr3_aa: CSVGGKTGTVFGTGELFF

j_call: TRBJ2-1
d_call: TRBD2
v_call: TRBV5-4
clone_size: few
cdr3_nt: TGTGCCAGCAGCCGGGAGGGGTACTACAATGAGCAGTTCTTC
cdr3_aa: CASSREGYYNEQFF

j_call: TRBJ1-4
d_call: NA
v_call: TRBV7-8
clone_size: NA
cdr3_nt: TGTGCCAGCAGCTCCCCCCGGGGAGGAGGCGAAAAACTGTTTTTT
cdr3_aa: CASSSPRGGGEKLFF

j_call: TRBJ2-3
d_call: NA
v_call: TRBV7-7
clone_size: NA
cdr3_nt: TGTGCTAGCAGCTTTGGAGATCCAGATACGCAGTATTTT
cdr3_aa: CASSFGDPDTQYF

j_call: TRBJ1-5
d_call: TRBD1
v_call: TRBV19
clone_size: NA
cdr3_nt: TGTGCCAGTAGTATATTCAGGGGGCCGAGGAGCAATCAGCCCCAGCATTTT
cdr3_aa: CASSIFRGPRSNQPQHF

j_call: TRBJ2-3
d_call: NA
v_call: TRBV2
clone_size: NA
cdr3_nt: TGTGCCAGCAGGGAGAGCACAGATACGCAGTATTTT
cdr3_aa: CASRESTDTQYF

j_call: TRBJ1-1
d_call: NA
v_call: TRBV7-8
clone_size: NA
cdr3_nt: TGTGCCAGCAGCTTAGCCGTGGGCCAGGGTAACACTGAAGCTTTCTTT
cdr3_aa: CASSLAVGQGNTEAFF